This TCR beta chain appears in the sequencing data of a study of Tregs in tolerant kidney transplant recipients. The data were produced by immunoSEQ multiplex PCR, yet TCRdb's version contains in-frame clones alone and is incomplete. This table has about 73,000 clones, around 98% appearing once. Germline-derived CDR1 and CDR2 are KGHSH and LQKENI. CDR3 size: 16 residues. Trimming removed 3 bases from V and 4 bases from J; junction bases left unmatched: 8. General observations from the study: Tregs expanded with activated donor B cells seemed most donor-specific. Biological reproducibility was not directly addressed in this study.

A remark on this clone: The target antigen is unknown.

The material sequenced was CD4+ T cells from blood, taken before the transplant. This receptor was identified in a human donor who received a combined kidney and bone marrow transplant. This chain links TRBV18 with TRBJ2-7; 11 bases agree with TRBD1. CDR3 DNA: TGTGCCAGCTCACCGACCCGGGACAGGGGGAATTACGAGCAGTACTTC. Translated: CASSPTRDRGNYEQYF.